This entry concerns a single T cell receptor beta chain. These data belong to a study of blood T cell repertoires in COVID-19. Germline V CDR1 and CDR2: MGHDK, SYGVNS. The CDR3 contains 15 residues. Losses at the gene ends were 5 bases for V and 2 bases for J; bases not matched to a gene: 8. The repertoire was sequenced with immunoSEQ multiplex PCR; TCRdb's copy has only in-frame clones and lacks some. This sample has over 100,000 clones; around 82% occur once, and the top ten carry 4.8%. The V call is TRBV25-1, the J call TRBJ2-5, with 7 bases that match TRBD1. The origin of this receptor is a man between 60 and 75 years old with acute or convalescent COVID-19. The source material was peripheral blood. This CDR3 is CASSPSPGQQETQYF. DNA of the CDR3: TGTGCCAGCAGTCCCTCACCGGGACAGCAAGAGACCCAGTACTTC. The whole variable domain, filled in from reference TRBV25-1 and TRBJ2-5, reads EADIYQTPRYLVIGTGKKITLECSQTMGHDKMYWYQQDPGMELHLIHYSYGVNSTEKGDLSSESTVSRIRTEHFPLTLESARPSHTSQYLCASSPSPGQQETQYFGPGTRLLVL.